This T cell receptor (beta chain) stems from a study of T cell clones after liver transplantation. Study context: Immunosuppression withdrawal was tried within 2 years after liver transplantation in this trial. Pre-transplant mixed lymphocyte reactions yielded third-party-reactive TCRbeta sequences as comparators for graft-donor-reactive sequences.

Regarding this clone: Its matching antigen is unknown.

The germline CDR1 and CDR2 sequences are LGHNT and FRNRAP. The length of the CDR3 is 11 residues. With 5 bases removed from V and 3 bases from J, the gap between germline ends came to 2 bases. Sequencing was performed with immunoSEQ multiplex PCR; in TCRdb, only in-frame clones are kept and a portion is missing. This sample has over 90,000 clones, with about 86% found just once. The study's findings and limits: Migration into the graft, not deletion, may explain lost graft donor-reactive T cells. The donor-reactive repertoire was only partly measurable in a couple of subjects, lacking donor cells.

This specimen consisted of CD4+ T cells from blood, obtained around 50 months after liver transplant. The clonotype was recovered from a human patient who received a liver transplant. A subset of T cells may come from the graft donor. The chain couples TRBV12-5 to TRBJ2-1; D remains ambiguous. CDR3 in amino acids: CASGNYNEQFF. CDR3 in DNA: TGTGCTAGTGGTAACTACAATGAGCAGTTCTTC. Based on the CDR3 plus reference TRBV12-5 and TRBJ2-1, the full variable domain is DARVTQTPRHKVTEMGQEVTMRCQPILGHNTVFWYRQTMMQGLELLAYFRNRAPLDDSGMPKDRFSAEMPDATLATLKIQPSEPRDSAVYFCASGNYNEQFFGPGTRLTVL.